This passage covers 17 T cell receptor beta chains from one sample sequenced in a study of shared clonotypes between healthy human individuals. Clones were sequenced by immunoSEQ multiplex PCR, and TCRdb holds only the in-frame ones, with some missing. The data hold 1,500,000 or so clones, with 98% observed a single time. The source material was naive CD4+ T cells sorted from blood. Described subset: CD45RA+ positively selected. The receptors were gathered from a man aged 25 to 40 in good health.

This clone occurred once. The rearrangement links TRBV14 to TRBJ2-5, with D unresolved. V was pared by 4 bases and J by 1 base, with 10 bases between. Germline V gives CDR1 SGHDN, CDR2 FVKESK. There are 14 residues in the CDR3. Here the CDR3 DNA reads TGTGCCAGCAGCCTTCGACAAGTCCAAGAGACCCAGTACTTC. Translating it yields CASSLRQVQETQYF.

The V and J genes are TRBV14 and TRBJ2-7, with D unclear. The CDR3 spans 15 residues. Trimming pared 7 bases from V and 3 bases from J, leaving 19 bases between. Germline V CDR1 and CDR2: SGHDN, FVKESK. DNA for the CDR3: TGTGCCAGCACAAGGTCCTTGGGCCCTAGCTACGAGCAGTACTTC. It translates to CASTRSLGPSYEQYF.

The CDR3 protein is CASSLGPGTYEQYF. Written as DNA, the CDR3 is TGTGCCAGCAGCTTAGGTCCCGGAACCTACGAGCAGTACTTC. The rearrangement links TRBV11-3 to TRBJ2-7; D call uncertain. CDR1 is SGHNT, CDR2 YENEEA, per germline. V was clipped by 1 base and J by 2 bases, with 9 bases between them. The CDR3 covers 14 residues.

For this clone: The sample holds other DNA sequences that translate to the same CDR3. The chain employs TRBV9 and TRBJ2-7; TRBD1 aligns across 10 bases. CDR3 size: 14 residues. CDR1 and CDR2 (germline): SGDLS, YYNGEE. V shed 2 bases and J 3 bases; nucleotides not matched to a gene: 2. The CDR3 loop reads CASSVGTGDYEQYF. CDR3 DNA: TGTGCCAGCAGCGTGGGGACAGGGGACTACGAGCAGTACTTC. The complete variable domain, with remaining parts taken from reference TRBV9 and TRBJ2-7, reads DSGVTQTPKHLITATGQRVTLRCSPRSGDLSVYWYQQSLDQGLQFLIQYYNGEERAKGNILERFSAQQFPDLHSELNLSSLELGDSALYFCASSVGTGDYEQYFGPGTRLTVT.

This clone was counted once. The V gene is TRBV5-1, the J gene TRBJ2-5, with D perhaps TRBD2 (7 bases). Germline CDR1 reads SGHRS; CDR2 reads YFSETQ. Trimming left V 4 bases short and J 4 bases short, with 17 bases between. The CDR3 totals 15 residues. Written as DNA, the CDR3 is TGCGCCAGCAGCCGGTCGGGGGGCTTCGGAGAGACCCAGTACTTC. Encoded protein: CASSRSGGFGETQYF.

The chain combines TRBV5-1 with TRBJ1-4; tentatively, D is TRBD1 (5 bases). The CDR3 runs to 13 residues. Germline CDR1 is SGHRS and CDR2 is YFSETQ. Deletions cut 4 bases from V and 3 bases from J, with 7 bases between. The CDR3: CASSPGPNEKLFF. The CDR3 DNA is TGCGCCAGCAGCCCGGGACCTAATGAAAAACTGTTTTTT.

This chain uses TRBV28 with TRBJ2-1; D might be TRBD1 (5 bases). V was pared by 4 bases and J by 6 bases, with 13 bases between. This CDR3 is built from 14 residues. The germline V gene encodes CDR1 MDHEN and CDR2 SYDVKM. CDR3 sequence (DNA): TGTGCCAGCAGTTACCAGGGTATCGGCAATGAGCAGTTCTTC. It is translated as CASSYQGIGNEQFF.

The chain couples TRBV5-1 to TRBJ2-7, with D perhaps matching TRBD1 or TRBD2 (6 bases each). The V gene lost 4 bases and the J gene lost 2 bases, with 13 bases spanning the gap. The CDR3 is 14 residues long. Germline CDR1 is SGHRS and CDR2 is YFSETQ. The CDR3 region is CASSMNREAYEQYF. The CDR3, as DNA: TGCGCCAGCAGCATGAACAGGGAGGCCTACGAGCAGTACTTC.

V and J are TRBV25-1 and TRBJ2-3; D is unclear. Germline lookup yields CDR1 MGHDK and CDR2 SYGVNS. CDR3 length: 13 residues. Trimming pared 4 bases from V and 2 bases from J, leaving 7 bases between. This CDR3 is CASSGLFTDTQYF. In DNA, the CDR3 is TGTGCCAGCAGTGGGCTTTTCACAGATACGCAGTATTTT.

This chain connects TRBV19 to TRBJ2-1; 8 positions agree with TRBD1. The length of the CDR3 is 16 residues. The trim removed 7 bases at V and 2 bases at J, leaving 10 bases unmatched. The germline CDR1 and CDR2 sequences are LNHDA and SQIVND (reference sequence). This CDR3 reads CASTSSGTGTYNEQFF. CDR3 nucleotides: TGTGCCAGTACCTCTTCCGGGACAGGCACCTACAATGAGCAGTTCTTC.

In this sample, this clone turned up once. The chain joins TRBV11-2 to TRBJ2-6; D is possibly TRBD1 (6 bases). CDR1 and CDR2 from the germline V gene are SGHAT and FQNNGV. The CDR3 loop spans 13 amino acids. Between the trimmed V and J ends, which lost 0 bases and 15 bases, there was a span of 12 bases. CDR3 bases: TGTGCCAGCAGCTTAGATAGTTGGGGGCGCCTGACTTTC. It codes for CASSLDSWGRLTF. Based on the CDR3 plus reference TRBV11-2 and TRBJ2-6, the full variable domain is EAGVAQSPRYKIIEKRQSVAFWCNPISGHATLYWYQQILGQGPKLLIQFQNNGVVDDSQLPKDRFSAERLKGVDSTLKIQPAKLEDSAVYLCASSLDSWGRLTFGAGSRLTVL.

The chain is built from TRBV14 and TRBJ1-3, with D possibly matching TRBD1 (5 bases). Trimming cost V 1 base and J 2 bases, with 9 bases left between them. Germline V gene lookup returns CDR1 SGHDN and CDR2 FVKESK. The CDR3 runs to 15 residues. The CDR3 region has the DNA TGTGCCAGCAGCCAAGGGGGACGGACTGGAAACACCATATATTTT. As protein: CASSQGGRTGNTIYF.

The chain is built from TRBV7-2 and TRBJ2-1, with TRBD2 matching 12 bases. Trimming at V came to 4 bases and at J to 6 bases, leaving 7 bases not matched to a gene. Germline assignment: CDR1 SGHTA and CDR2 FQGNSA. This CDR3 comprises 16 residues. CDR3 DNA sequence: TGTGCCAGCAGCTACCTTCTAGCGGGAGGGTTCAATGAGCAGTTCTTC. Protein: CASSYLLAGGFNEQFF.

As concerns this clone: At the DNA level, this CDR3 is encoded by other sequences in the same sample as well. This chain's CDR3 is CASSPLGQNYGYTF. The CDR3 nucleotides are TGTGCCAGCTCACCTCTGGGACAGAACTATGGCTACACCTTC. The chain recombines TRBV18 with TRBJ1-2; 7 nucleotides line up with TRBD1. CDR3 length equals 14 residues. The J segment lost 2 bases and the V segment lost 3 bases, leaving 3 bases of the junction unmatched. Germline loops: CDR1 KGHSH, CDR2 LQKENI.

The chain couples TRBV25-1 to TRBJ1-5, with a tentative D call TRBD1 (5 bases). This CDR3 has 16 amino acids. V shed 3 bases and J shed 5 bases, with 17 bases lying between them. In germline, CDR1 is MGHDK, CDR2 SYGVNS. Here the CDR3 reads CASSDERGSRDQPQHF. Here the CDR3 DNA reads TGTGCCAGCAGTGACGAGCGGGGGTCCCGGGATCAGCCCCAGCATTTT.

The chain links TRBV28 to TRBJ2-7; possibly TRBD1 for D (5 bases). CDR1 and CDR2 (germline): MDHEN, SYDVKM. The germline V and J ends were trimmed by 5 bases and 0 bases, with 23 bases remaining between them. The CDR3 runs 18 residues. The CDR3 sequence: CASSPITGKSTLSYEQYF. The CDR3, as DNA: TGTGCCAGCAGTCCAATAACAGGAAAATCAACCCTCTCCTACGAGCAGTACTTC.

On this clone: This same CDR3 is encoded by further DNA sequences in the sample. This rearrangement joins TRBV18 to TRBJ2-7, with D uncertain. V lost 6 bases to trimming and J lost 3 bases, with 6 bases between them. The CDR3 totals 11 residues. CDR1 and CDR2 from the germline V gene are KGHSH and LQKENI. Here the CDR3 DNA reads TGTGCCAGCTCGCCCAACTACGAGCAGTACTTC. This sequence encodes CASSPNYEQYF.